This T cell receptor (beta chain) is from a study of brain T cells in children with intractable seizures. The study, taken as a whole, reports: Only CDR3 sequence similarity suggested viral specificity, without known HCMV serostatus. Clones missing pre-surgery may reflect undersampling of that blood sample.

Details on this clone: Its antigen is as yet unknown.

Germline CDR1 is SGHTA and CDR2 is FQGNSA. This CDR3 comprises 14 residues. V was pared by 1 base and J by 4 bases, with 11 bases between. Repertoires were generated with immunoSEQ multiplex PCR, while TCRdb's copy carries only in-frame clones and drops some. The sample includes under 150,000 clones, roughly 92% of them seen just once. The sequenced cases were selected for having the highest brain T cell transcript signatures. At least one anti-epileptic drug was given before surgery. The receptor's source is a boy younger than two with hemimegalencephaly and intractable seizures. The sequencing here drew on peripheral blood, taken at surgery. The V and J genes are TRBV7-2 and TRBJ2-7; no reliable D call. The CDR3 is CASSLVAVMYEQYF. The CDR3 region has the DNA TGTGCCAGCAGCTTAGTGGCGGTAATGTACGAGCAGTACTTC.